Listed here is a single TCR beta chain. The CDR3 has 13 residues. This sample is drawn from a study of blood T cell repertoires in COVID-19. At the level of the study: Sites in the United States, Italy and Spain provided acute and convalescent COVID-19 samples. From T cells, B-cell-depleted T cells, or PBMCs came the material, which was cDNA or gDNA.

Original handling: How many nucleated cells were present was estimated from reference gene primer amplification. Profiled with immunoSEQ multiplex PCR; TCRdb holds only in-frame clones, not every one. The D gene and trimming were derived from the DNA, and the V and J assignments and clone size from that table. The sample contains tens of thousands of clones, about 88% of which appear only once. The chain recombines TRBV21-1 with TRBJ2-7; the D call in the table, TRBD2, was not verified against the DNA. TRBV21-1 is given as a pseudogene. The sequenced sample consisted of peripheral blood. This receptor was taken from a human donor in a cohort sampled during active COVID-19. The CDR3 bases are TGTGCCAGCAGCGCCGAAACTCCCTACGAGCAGTACGTC. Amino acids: CASSAETPYEQYV.